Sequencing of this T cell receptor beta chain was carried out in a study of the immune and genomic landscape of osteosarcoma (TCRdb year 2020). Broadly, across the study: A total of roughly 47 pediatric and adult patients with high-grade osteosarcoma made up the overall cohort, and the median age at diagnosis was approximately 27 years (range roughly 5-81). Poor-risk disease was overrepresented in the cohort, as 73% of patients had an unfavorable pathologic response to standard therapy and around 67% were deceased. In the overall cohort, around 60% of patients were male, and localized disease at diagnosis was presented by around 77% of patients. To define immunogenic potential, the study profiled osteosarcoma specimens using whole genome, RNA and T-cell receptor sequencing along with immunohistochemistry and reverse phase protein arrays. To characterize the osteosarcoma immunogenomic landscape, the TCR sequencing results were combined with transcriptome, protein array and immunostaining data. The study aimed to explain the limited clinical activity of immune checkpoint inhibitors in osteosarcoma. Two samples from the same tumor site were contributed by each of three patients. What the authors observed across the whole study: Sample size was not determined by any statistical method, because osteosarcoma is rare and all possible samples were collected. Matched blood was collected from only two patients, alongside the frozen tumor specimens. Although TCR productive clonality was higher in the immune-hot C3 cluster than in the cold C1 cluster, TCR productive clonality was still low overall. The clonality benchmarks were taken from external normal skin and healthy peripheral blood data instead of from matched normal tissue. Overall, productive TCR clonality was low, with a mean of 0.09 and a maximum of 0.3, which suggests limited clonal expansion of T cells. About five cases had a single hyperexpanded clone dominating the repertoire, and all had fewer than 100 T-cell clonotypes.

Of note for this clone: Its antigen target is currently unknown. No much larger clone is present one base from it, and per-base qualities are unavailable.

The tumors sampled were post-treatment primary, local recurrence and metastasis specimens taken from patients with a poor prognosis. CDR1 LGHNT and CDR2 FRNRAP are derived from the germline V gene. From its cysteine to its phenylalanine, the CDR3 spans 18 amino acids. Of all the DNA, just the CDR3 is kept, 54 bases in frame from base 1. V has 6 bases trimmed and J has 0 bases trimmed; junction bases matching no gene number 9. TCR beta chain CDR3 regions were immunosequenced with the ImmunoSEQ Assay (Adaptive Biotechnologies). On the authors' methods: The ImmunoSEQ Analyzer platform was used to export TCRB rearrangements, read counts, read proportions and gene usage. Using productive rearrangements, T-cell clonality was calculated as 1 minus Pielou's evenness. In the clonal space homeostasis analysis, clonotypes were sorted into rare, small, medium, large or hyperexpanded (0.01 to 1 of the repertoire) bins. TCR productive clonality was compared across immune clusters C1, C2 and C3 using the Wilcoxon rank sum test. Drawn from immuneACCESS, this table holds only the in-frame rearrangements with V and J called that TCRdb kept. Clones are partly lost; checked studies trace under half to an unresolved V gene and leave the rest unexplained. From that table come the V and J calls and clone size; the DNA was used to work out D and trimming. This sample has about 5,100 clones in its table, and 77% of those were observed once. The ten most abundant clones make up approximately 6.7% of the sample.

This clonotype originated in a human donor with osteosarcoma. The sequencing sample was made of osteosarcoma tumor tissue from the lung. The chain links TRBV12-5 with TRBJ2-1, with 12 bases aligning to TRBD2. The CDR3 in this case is CASGLTSGSSSSYNEQFF. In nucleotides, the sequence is TGTGCTAGTGGCCTGACTAGCGGGAGTTCCAGCTCCTACAATGAGCAGTTCTTC.